These 20 T cell receptor beta chains share one sample of origin, sequenced in a study of spatial heterogeneity in lung cancer. Time point reported: sample taken at primary tumor resection. TCRdb used MiXCR to reprocess the 5' RACE reads, holding one entry per CDR3 protein. The sample has about 40,000 distinct CDR3 sequences, about 5.2% seen once. This material consisted of PBMCs, taken at surgery. The receptors were gathered from a female donor with early-stage non-small cell lung cancer.

This clonotype was seen many times. The chain uses TRBV28 and TRBJ1-5, with D possibly being TRBD1 (5 bases). Trimming cost V 10 bases and J 9 bases, with 25 bases left between them. Germline V gene data show CDR1 as MDHEN and CDR2 as SYDVKM. This CDR3 region has 15 residues. The CDR3 coding sequence is TGTGCCACCCGGGGGGGACCGAACAGAGAAGGGCCCCAGCATTTT. Protein product: CATRGGPNREGPQHF.

This clonotype turned up a few times. The rearrangement links TRBV7-9 to TRBJ2-5, with D possibly being TRBD2 (6 bases). Germline V gene data show CDR1 as SEHNR and CDR2 as FQNEAQ (reference sequence). With 0 bases removed from V and 4 bases from J, the gap between germline ends came to 6 bases. This CDR3 is 13 amino acids long. The CDR3: CASSLAGGETQYF. In DNA form, the CDR3 reads TGTGCCAGCAGCTTAGCGGGGGGAGAGACCCAGTACTTC. Looking up the rest from reference TRBV7-9 and TRBJ2-5 gives the full variable domain: DTGVSQNPRHKITKRGQNVTFRCDPISEHNRLYWYRQTLGQGPEFLTYFQNEAQLEKSRLLSDRFSAERPKGSFSTLEIQRTEQGDSAMYLCASSLAGGETQYFGPGTRLLVL.

This clonotype was recorded a few times. This rearrangement joins TRBV12-3 or TRBV12-4 to TRBJ1-5, with 7 bases lining up with TRBD1. The CDR3 loop spans 14 amino acids. V lost 5 bases and J lost 2; bases outside the gene matches: 3. CDR3 nucleotide sequence: TGTGCCAGCAGTCCCCAGGGGGGCAATCAGCCCCAGCATTTT. Translated: CASSPQGGNQPQHF.

The V call is TRBV9, the J call TRBJ1-1; tentatively, D is TRBD1 (6 bases). The V gene lost 4 bases and the J gene lost 7 bases, with 14 bases spanning the gap. From germline, CDR1 is SGDLS and CDR2 YYNGEE. The CDR3 contains 13 residues. The CDR3 bases are TGTGCCAGCAGCCTAAGAATACAGGGTGAAGCTTTCTTT. Protein: CASSLRIQGEAFF. The whole variable domain, remainder taken from reference TRBV9 and TRBJ1-1, is DSGVTQTPKHLITATGQRVTLRCSPRSGDLSVYWYQQSLDQGLQFLIQYYNGEERAKGNILERFSAQQFPDLHSELNLSSLELGDSALYFCASSLRIQGEAFFGQGTRLTVV.

This CDR3 reads CASSTSGTSDEQFF. CDR3 nucleotides: TGTGCCAGCAGCACCTCCGGGACTAGCGATGAGCAGTTCTTC. V gene TRBV5-4 combines with J gene TRBJ2-1; 10 nucleotides match TRBD2. CDR1 is SGHNT, CDR2 YYREEE, per germline (reference sequence). This CDR3 is 14 amino acids long. V lost 4 bases and J lost 8; bases outside the gene matches: 6.

This clonotype was seen many times. This chain joins TRBV7-9 and TRBJ2-5; D call uncertain. This CDR3 comprises 14 residues. V was clipped by 1 base and J by 3 bases, with 9 bases between them. Per the germline V gene, CDR1 is SEHNR and CDR2 is FQNEAQ (reference sequence). In nucleotides, the CDR3 is TGTGCCAGCAGCTTAGTTGGCAGAGAAGAGACCCAGTACTTC. Its protein product is CASSLVGREETQYF.

This clonotype has a handful of counts. The rearrangement uses TRBV9 and TRBJ2-2, with D possibly being TRBD2 (7 bases). The length of the CDR3 is 15 residues. Trimming pared 3 bases from V and 7 bases from J, leaving 16 bases between. CDR1 is SGDLS and CDR2 is YYNGEE in the germline V gene. The DNA for the CDR3 is TGTGCCAGCAGCGCGGGGGGCCTCCGGGACGGGGAGCTGTTTTTT. Translation: CASSAGGLRDGELFF.

This clonotype was recorded at least ten times. CDR3 nucleotide sequence: TGTGCCAGCAGCCAAGCCAGGACGCTAAACACCATATATTTT. This codes for CASSQARTLNTIYF. The V gene is TRBV3-1, the J gene TRBJ1-3; D ambiguous. The CDR3 consists of 14 residues. Germline V CDR1 and CDR2: LGHDT, YNNKEL (reference sequence). Between the trimmed V and J ends, which lost 1 base and 6 bases, there was a span of 10 bases.

The V and J genes are TRBV7-9 and TRBJ2-5; the match to TRBD2 covers 9 bases. CDR1 is SEHNR and CDR2 is FQNEAQ in the germline V gene (reference sequence). The CDR3 length is 13 residues. Trimming took 5 bases from V and 9 from J; bases not matched to a gene: 7. The CDR3 reads CASSAPKRGAQYF. CDR3 bases: TGTGCCAGCAGCGCTCCTAAGCGGGGGGCCCAGTACTTC.

This clonotype is labeled medium-sized. The chain couples TRBV9 to TRBJ2-3, with D unclear. This CDR3 is 15 amino acids long. Germline V lookup: CDR1 SGDLS, CDR2 YYNGEE. Trimming removed 3 bases from V and 1 base from J, with 12 bases in between. The CDR3 spells CASSARGQGTDTQYF. The CDR3 DNA is TGTGCCAGCAGCGCCCGTGGGCAGGGCACAGATACGCAGTATTTT.

In its sample, this clonotype was seen many times. The CDR3 loop reads CASSLNVAGVISGANVLTF. CDR3 nucleotides: TGTGCCAGCAGCTTAAATGTCGCGGGGGTTATCTCTGGGGCCAACGTCCTGACTTTC. The chain recombines TRBV7-3 with TRBJ2-6; TRBD2 matches 7 bases. Germline V gene lookup returns CDR1 SGHTA and CDR2 FQGTGA. Germline trimming cut 1 base from V and 0 bases from J; bases unmatched to any gene: 9. The CDR3 consists of 19 residues.

This clonotype was detected ten times or more. This chain links TRBV4-2 with TRBJ1-4; D gene unclear. V gave up 1 base and J gave up 11 bases, with 17 bases separating them. The germline gives CDR1 LGHNA, CDR2 YNFKEQ. The CDR3 loop spans 15 amino acids. CDR3 sequence reads: CASSQGEMGVSKLFF. For the CDR3, the DNA is TGTGCCAGCAGCCAAGGCGAGATGGGCGTCTCCAAACTGTTTTTT.

Many counts were recorded for this clonotype. The genes are TRBV5-1 and TRBJ1-1; D might be TRBD1 (5 bases). CDR3 length: 14 amino acids. Germline-derived CDR1 and CDR2 are SGHRS and YFSETQ. Trimming cost V 0 bases and J 2 bases, with 8 bases left between them. The chain's CDR3 is CASSLDQGNTEAFF. CDR3 nucleotides: TGCGCCAGCAGCTTGGATCAGGGAAACACTGAAGCTTTCTTT. Complete variable domain (other parts from reference TRBV5-1 and TRBJ1-1): KAGVTQTPRYLIKTRGQQVTLSCSPISGHRSVSWYQQTPGQGLQFLFEYFSETQRNKGNFPGRFSGRQFSNSRSEMNVSTLELGDSALYLCASSLDQGNTEAFFGQGTRLTVV.

This clonotype was found many times. The rearrangement links TRBV5-4 to TRBJ1-2, with a weak D call TRBD1 (5 bases). The CDR3 is 14 residues long. V was clipped by 4 bases and J by 4 bases, with 14 bases between them. From germline, CDR1 is SGHNT and CDR2 YYREEE (reference sequence). The CDR3 loop is CASSPPPGTYGYTF. DNA of the CDR3: TGTGCCAGCAGCCCACCGCCAGGGACCTATGGCTACACCTTC. Supplemented by reference TRBV5-4 and TRBJ1-2, the full variable domain reads ETGVTQSPTHLIKTRGQQVTLRCSSQSGHNTVSWYQQALGQGPQFIFQYYREEENGRGNFPPRFSGLQFPNYSSELNVNALELDDSALYLCASSPPPGTYGYTFGSGTRLTVV.

This clonotype was detected only a few times. The chain has TRBV6-5 and TRBJ1-2, with D possibly matching TRBD1 (5 bases). Trimming removed 6 bases at V and 5 bases at J, with 13 bases between. CDR1 is MNHEY, CDR2 SVGAGI, per germline. CDR3 size: 13 residues. CDR3 DNA: TGTGCCAGCAGCTACGTGGGGGGTTATGGCTACACCTTC. It yields the protein CASSYVGGYGYTF.

This clonotype was counted many times. The chain is built from TRBV20-1 and TRBJ1-2; no firm D call. The CDR3 runs 12 residues. Germline CDR1 and CDR2: DFQATT and SNEGSKA (reference sequence). The V gene lost 0 bases and the J gene lost 7 bases, with 9 bases spanning the gap. This chain's CDR3 is CSARDRIAGYTF. CDR3 bases: TGCAGTGCTAGAGACCGTATAGCTGGCTACACCTTC.

This clonotype was counted between two and nine times. V is TRBV5-4 and J is TRBJ2-2; D is tentatively TRBD1 or TRBD2 (5 bases each). The V end was cut by 4 bases, the J end by 5 bases, with 12 bases between. Germline values: CDR1 SGHNT, CDR2 YYREEE (reference sequence). The CDR3 length is 14 residues. CDR3 protein: CASSLPGTTGELFF. In nucleotides, the CDR3 is TGTGCCAGCAGCCTCCCCGGGACGACCGGGGAGCTGTTTTTT.

This clonotype was seen repeatedly, ten times or more. The V and J genes are TRBV7-6 and TRBJ2-7, with 7 bases aligning to TRBD1. J lost 3 bases, V lost 7 bases, and 21 bases had no gene match. CDR1 and CDR2 (germline): SGHVS, FNYEAQ. The CDR3 loop spans 18 amino acids. Here the CDR3 DNA reads TGTGCCAGCACCTGTTTCCCTCTACTACAGGGGAGTTACTACGAGCAGTACTTC. This translates into CASTCFPLLQGSYYEQYF.

This clonotype has at least ten counts. This rearrangement joins TRBV7-2 to TRBJ2-7, with 8 bases lining up with TRBD1. After removal of 5 bases from V and 0 bases from J, the junction contained 6 bases not matched to a gene. Germline V gene data show CDR1 as SGHTA and CDR2 as FQGNSA. The CDR3 loop spans 15 amino acids. For the CDR3, the DNA is TGTGCCAGCAGCCCCTACAGGGGGAGCTCCTACGAGCAGTACTTC. Residues: CASSPYRGSSYEQYF.

This clonotype was counted between two and nine times. The V gene is TRBV9, the J gene TRBJ2-2; TRBD2 matches at 11 bases. This CDR3 contains 16 residues. The germline V gene encodes CDR1 SGDLS and CDR2 YYNGEE. The V gene end was trimmed by 2 bases and the J gene end by 4 bases; junction bases not matched to a gene: 4. Written as DNA, the CDR3 is TGTGCCAGCAGCGTCGGACTAGCGGGTTCCACCGGGGAGCTGTTTTTT. It codes for CASSVGLAGSTGELFF.